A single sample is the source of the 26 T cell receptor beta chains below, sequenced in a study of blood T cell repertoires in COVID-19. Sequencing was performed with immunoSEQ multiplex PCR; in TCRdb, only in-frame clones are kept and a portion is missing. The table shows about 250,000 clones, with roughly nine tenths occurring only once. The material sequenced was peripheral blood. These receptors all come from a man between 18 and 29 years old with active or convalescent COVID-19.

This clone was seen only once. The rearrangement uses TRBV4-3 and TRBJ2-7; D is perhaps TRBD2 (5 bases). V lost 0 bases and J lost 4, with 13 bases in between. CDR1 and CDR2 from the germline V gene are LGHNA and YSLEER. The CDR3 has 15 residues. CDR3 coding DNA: TGCGCCAGCAGCCAAGATCCTTCCTGGACTTACGAGCAGTACTTC. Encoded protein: CASSQDPSWTYEQYF.

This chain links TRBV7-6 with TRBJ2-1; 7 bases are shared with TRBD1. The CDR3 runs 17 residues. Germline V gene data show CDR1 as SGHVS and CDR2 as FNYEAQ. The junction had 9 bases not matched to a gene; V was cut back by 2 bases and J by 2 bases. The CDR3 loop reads CASSLRVATGPYNEQFF. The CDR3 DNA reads TGTGCCAGCAGCTTAAGGGTGGCGACAGGGCCCTACAATGAGCAGTTCTTC.

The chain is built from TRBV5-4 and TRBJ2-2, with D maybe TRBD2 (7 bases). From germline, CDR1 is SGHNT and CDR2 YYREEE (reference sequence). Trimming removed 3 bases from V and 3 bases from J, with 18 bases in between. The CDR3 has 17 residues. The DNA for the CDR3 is TGTGCCAGCAGCTCCCCGGGTCGGGGGGCGGACACCGGGGAGCTGTTTTTT. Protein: CASSSPGRGADTGELFF.

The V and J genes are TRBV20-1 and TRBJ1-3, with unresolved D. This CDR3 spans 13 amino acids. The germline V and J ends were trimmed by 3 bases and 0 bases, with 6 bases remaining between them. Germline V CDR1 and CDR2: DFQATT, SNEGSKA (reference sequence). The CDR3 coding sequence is TGCAGTGCTAGTCTCGTCTCTGGAAACACCATATATTTT. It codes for CSASLVSGNTIYF.

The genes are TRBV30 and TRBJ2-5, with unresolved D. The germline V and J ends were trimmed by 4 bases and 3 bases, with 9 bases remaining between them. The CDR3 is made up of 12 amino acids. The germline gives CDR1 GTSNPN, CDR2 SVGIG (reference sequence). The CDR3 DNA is TGTGCCTGGAATCATGTAGAAGAGACCCAGTACTTC. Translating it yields CAWNHVEETQYF.

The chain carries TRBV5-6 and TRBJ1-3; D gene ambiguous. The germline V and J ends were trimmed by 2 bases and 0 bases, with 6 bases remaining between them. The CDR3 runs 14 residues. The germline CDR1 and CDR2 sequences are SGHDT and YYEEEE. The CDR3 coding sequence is TGTGCCAGCAGCTTTGGCACCTCTGGAAACACCATATATTTT. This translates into CASSFGTSGNTIYF. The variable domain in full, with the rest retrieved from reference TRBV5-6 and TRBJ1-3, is DAGVTQSPTHLIKTRGQQVTLRCSPKSGHDTVSWYQQALGQGPQFIFQYYEEEERQRGNFPDRFSGHQFPNYSSELNVNALLLGDSALYLCASSFGTSGNTIYFGEGSWLTVV.

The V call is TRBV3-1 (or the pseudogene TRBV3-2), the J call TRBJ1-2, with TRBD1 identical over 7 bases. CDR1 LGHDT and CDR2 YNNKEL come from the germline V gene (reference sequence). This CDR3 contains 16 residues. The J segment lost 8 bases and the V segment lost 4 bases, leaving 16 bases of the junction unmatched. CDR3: CASSRPSKDRAGGYTF. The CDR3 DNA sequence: TGTGCCAGCAGCCGGCCAAGCAAAGACAGGGCAGGCGGCTACACCTTC.

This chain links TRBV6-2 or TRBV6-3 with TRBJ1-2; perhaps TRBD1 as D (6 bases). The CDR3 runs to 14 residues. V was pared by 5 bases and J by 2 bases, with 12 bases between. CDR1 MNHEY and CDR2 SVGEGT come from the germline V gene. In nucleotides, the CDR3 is TGTGCCAGCAGTAACACAGGGCCGAACTATGGCTACACCTTC. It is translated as CASSNTGPNYGYTF.

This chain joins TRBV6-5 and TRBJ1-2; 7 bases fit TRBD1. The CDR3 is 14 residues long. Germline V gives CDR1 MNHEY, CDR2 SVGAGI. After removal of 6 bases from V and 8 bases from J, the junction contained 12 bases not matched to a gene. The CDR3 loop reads CASSNSLTGRGYTF. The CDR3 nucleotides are TGTGCCAGCAGCAACTCCTTGACAGGGAGAGGCTACACCTTC.

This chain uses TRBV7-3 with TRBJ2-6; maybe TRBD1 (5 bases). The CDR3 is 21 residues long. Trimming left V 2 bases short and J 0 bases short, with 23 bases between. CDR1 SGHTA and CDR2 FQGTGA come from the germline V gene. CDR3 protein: CASSLEAAWTSMFSGANVLTF. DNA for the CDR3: TGTGCCAGCAGCTTAGAGGCGGCGTGGACAAGTATGTTCTCTGGGGCCAACGTCCTGACTTTC.

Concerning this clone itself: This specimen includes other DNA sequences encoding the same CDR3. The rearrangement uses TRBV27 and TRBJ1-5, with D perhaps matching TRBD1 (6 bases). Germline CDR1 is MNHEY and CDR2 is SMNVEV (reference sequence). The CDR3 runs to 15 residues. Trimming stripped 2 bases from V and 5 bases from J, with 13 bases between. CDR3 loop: CASSLSTGRDQPQHF. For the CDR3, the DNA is TGTGCCAGCAGTTTAAGCACAGGGCGTGATCAGCCCCAGCATTTT.

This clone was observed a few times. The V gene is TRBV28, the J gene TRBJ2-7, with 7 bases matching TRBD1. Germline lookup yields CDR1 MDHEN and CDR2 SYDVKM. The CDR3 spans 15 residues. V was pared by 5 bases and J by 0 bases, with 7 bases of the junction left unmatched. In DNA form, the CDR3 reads TGTGCCAGCAGTCCTAACCGGGACAGCTCCTACGAGCAGTACTTC. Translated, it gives CASSPNRDSSYEQYF.

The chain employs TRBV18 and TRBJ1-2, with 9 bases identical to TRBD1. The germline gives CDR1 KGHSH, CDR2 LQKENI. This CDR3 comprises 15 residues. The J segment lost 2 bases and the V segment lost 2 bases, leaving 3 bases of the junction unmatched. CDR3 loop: CASSPRTGENYGYTF. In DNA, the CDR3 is TGTGCCAGCTCACCAAGGACAGGGGAGAACTATGGCTACACCTTC.

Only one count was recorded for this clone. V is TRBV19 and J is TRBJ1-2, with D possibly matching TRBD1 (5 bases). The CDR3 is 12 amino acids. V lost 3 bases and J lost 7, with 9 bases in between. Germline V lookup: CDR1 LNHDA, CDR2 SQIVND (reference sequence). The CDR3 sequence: CASSIRESGYTF. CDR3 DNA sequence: TGTGCCAGTAGTATCAGGGAATCTGGCTACACCTTC. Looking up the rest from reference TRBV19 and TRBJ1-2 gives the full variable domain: DGGITQSPKYLFRKEGQNVTLSCEQNLNHDAMYWYRQDPGQGLRLIYYSQIVNDFQKGDIAEGYSVSREKKESFPLTVTSAQKNPTAFYLCASSIRESGYTFGSGTRLTVV.

CDR3 residues: CASSQIPGLAGGPKNIQYF. The CDR3 nucleotides read TGTGCCAGCAGCCAGATACCGGGACTAGCGGGAGGCCCCAAAAACATTCAGTACTTC. The chain couples TRBV5-6 to TRBJ2-4; 15 bases are a match to TRBD2. V trimming: 4 bases; J trimming: 2 bases; junction bases outside the gene matches: 10. CDR3 length: 19 residues. CDR1 and CDR2 from the germline V gene are SGHDT and YYEEEE.

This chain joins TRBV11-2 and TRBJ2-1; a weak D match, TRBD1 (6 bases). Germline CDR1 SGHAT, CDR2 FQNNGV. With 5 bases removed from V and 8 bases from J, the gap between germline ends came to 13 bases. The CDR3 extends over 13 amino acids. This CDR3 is CASSTTGSHEQFF. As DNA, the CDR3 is TGTGCCAGCAGCACCACAGGGTCCCATGAGCAGTTCTTC.

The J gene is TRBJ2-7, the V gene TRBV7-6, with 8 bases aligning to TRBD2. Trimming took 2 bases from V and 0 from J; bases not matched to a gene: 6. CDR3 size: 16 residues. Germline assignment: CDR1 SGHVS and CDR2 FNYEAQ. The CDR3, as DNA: TGTGCCAGCAGCTTAAGACTAGCGAGTAGCTCCTACGAGCAGTACTTC. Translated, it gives CASSLRLASSSYEQYF.

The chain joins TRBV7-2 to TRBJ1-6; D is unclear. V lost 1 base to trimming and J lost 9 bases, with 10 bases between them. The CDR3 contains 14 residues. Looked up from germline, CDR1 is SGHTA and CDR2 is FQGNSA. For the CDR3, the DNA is TGTGCCAGCAGCTTAGGTCCCATGTCTTCACCCCTCCACTTT. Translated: CASSLGPMSSPLHF.

The CDR3 coding sequence is TGTGCCAGCAGTTACTCGAAGCAGCAGGGCTATGGCTACACCTTC. Translated: CASSYSKQQGYGYTF. The chain employs TRBV6-2 or TRBV6-3 and TRBJ1-2; a possible D gene is TRBD1 (5 bases). The germline gives CDR1 MNHEY, CDR2 SVGEGT. The CDR3 runs 15 residues. The V and J ends lost 0 bases and 4 bases respectively, with 12 bases between them.

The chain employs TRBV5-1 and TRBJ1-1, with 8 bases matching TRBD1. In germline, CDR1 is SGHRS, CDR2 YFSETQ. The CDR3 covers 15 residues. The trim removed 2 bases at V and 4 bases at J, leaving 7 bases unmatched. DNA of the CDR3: TGCGCCAGCAGCTTTAGCCAGGGGGCACTCACTGAAGCTTTCTTT. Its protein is CASSFSQGALTEAFF.

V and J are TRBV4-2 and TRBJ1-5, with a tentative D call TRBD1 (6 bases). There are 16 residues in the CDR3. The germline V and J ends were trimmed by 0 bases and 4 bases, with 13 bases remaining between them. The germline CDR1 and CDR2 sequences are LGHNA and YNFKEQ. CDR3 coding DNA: TGTGCCAGCAGCCAAGAGGCGGGGGCGGGGAATCAGCCCCAGCATTTT. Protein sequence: CASSQEAGAGNQPQHF.

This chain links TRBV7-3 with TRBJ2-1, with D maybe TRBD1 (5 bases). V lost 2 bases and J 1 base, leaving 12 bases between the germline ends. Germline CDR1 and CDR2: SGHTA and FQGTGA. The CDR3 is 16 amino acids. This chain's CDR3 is CASSLRQGASYNEQFF. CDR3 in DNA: TGTGCCAGCAGCTTACGGCAAGGGGCGTCCTACAATGAGCAGTTCTTC. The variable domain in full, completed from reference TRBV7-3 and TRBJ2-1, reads GAGVSQTPSNKVTEKGKYVELRCDPISGHTALYWYRQSLGQGPEFLIYFQGTGAADDSGLPNDRFFAVRPEGSVSTLKIQRTERGDSAVYLCASSLRQGASYNEQFFGPGTRLTVL.

CDR3 amino acids: CASSYSWEGLSEQYF. The CDR3 DNA reads TGTGCCAGCAGTTACTCGTGGGAGGGTTTAAGCGAGCAGTACTTC. V and J are TRBV6-6 and TRBJ2-7; 7 bases are shared with TRBD2. This CDR3 is built from 15 residues. The germline V gene has CDR1 MNHNY and CDR2 SVGAGI (reference sequence). V shed 0 bases and J 6 bases; nucleotides not matched to a gene: 8.

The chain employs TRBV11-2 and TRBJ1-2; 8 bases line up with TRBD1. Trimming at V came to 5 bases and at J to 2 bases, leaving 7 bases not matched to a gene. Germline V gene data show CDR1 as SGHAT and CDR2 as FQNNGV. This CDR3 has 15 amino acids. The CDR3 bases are TGTGCCAGCAGCCCCCGACAGGGGACCAACTATGGCTACACCTTC. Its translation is CASSPRQGTNYGYTF.

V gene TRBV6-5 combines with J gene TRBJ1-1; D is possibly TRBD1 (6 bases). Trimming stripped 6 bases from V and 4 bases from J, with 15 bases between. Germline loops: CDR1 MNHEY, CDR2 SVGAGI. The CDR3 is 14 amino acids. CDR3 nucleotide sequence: TGTGCCAGCAGAACCAGGGGCCCAACCACTGAAGCTTTCTTT. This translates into CASRTRGPTTEAFF.

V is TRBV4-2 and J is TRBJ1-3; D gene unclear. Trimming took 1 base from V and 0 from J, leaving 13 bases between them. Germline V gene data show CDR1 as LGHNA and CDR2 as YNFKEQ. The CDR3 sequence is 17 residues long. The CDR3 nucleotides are TGTGCCAGCAGCCAAGGGGCTCCGGCCCTCTCTGGAAACACCATATATTTT. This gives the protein CASSQGAPALSGNTIYF.